One sample yielded the 22 T cell receptor beta chains listed below, sequenced in a study of blood T cell repertoires in COVID-19. Some clones are missing from TCRdb's copy, which holds only in-frame ones; the method was immunoSEQ multiplex PCR. The sample consists of roughly 250,000 clones, around 83% of them appearing once. The sequenced material came from peripheral blood. These receptors were taken from a middle-aged woman who had recovered from COVID-19.

The V and J genes are TRBV21-1 and TRBJ1-6; the DNA was not used to check the table's D call, TRBD1. TRBV21-1 is reported as a pseudogene. The CDR3 totals 19 residues. The CDR3 reads CASSKDGEQGQEGNSPLHF. The CDR3 DNA follows: TGTGCCAGCAGCAAAGACGGAGAGCAAGGACAGGAGGGTAATTCACCCCTCCACTTT.

The rearrangement uses TRBV7-8 and TRBJ2-1; weak D call: TRBD2 (5 bases). Trimming cost V 0 bases and J 2 bases, with 14 bases left between them. CDR3 size: 17 residues. Germline CDR1 SGHVS, CDR2 FQNEAQ. Here the CDR3 reads CASSLAGGLAPYNEQFF. The CDR3 DNA is TGTGCCAGCAGCTTAGCCGGTGGTCTAGCTCCCTACAATGAGCAGTTCTTC.

The chain combines TRBV6-6 with TRBJ2-2; TRBD1 might be the D (6 bases). CDR3 length: 13 residues. Deletions cut 8 bases from V and 4 bases from J, with 11 bases between. Germline CDR1 reads MNHNY; CDR2 reads SVGAGI (reference sequence). The CDR3 DNA reads TGTGCCAGCGAGACAGGACTCACCGGGGAGCTGTTTTTT. Translating it yields CASETGLTGELFF.

The chain is built from TRBV19 and TRBJ2-7, with TRBD1 as a possible D gene (6 bases). The germline CDR1 and CDR2 sequences are LNHDA and SQIVND (reference sequence). V was shortened by 1 base and J by 0 bases, with 13 bases between the two germline ends. The CDR3 covers 16 residues. The CDR3 loop is CASSIGLQGFSYEQYF. For the CDR3, the DNA is TGTGCCAGTAGTATAGGCCTACAGGGCTTCTCCTACGAGCAGTACTTC.

The table lists this clone with a count of one. This chain joins TRBV6-5 and TRBJ2-5; 8 bases fit TRBD2. Looked up from germline, CDR1 is MNHEY and CDR2 is SVGAGI. This CDR3 is 15 amino acids long. V lost 5 bases, J lost 3 bases, and 8 bases stayed unmatched. The CDR3 here is CASSPGGGRKETQYF. CDR3 nucleotide sequence: TGTGCCAGCAGTCCGGGAGGGGGGCGGAAAGAGACCCAGTACTTC.

The CDR3 spells CASSYVSGNQPQHF. In DNA, the CDR3 is TGTGCCAGCAGTTACGTTTCGGGTAATCAGCCCCAGCATTTT. The chain employs TRBV6-6 and TRBJ1-5; D gene uncertain. Looked up from germline, CDR1 is MNHNY and CDR2 is SVGAGI (reference sequence). The CDR3 runs 14 residues. Between the trimmed V and J ends, which lost 2 bases and 4 bases, there was a span of 9 bases.

The chain joins TRBV19 to TRBJ1-2, with D unclear. The CDR3 covers 13 residues. Germline values: CDR1 LNHDA, CDR2 SQIVND (reference sequence). Deletions cut 5 bases from V and 8 bases from J, with 15 bases between. Here the CDR3 reads CASSVRVLMGYTF. DNA for the CDR3: TGTGCCAGTAGTGTCCGGGTACTTATGGGCTACACCTTC.

In its sample, this clone was seen once. The chain links TRBV24-1 to TRBJ2-5; D gene unclear. In germline, CDR1 is KGHDR, CDR2 SFDVKD. V was pared by 5 bases and J by 1 base, with 10 bases between. The CDR3 runs 14 residues. The CDR3 sequence: CATSASQIQETQYF. The CDR3, as DNA: TGTGCCACCAGTGCATCACAGATCCAAGAGACCCAGTACTTC.

The chain carries TRBV3-1 (or the pseudogene TRBV3-2) and TRBJ2-1, with D maybe TRBD2 (6 bases). In germline, CDR1 is LGHDT, CDR2 YNNKEL (reference sequence). V was cut by 5 bases and J by 4 bases, with 18 bases left in between. The CDR3 has 16 amino acids. The CDR3 region is CASSTLGAGKYNEQFF. CDR3 DNA: TGTGCCAGCAGCACCTTAGGCGCGGGGAAATACAATGAGCAGTTCTTC.

The sample holds a few counts of this clone. The chain links TRBV7-9 to TRBJ2-7, with TRBD2 identical over 7 bases. CDR3 length: 11 amino acids. Germline values: CDR1 SEHNR, CDR2 FQNEAQ (reference sequence). The CDR3 nucleotides read TGTGCTGCCGGGCGGGAGTACGAGCAGTACTTC. It codes for CAAGREYEQYF.

This clone appeared once. This chain joins TRBV28 and TRBJ1-1, with TRBD1 matching over 7 bases. The V gene end was trimmed by 4 bases and the J gene end by 0 bases; junction bases not matched to a gene: 14. The germline V gene encodes CDR1 MDHEN and CDR2 SYDVKM. This CDR3 has 18 amino acids. The CDR3 sequence is CASSSRGDSTFMNTEAFF. CDR3 in DNA: TGTGCCAGCAGTTCGCGTGGGGACAGTACCTTCATGAACACTGAAGCTTTCTTT.

The chain employs TRBV19 and TRBJ2-7; TRBD1 aligns across 9 bases. With V trimmed by 10 bases and J by 3 bases, 7 bases remained unmatched. CDR3 length: 13 amino acids. The germline CDR1 and CDR2 sequences are LNHDA and SQIVND (reference sequence). The DNA for the CDR3 is TGTGCCACAAAAGCGGGACAGGGCTACGAGCAGTACTTC. Translation: CATKAGQGYEQYF.

V gene TRBV7-9 combines with J gene TRBJ2-5, with 9 positions matching TRBD1. V dropped 5 bases and J dropped 5; count of bases not matched to a gene: 18. This CDR3 is 18 amino acids long. Per the germline V gene, CDR1 is SEHNR and CDR2 is FQNEAQ (reference sequence). The CDR3 nucleotides are TGTGCCAGCAGCCCCGGGACAGGGATCCACCCGTTCGGGGAGACCCAGTACTTC. This encodes CASSPGTGIHPFGETQYF.

This clone was seen at least ten times. The V and J genes are TRBV7-9 and TRBJ2-2; D is ambiguous. The CDR3 is 12 residues long. Trimming stripped 5 bases from V and 8 bases from J, with 9 bases between. CDR1 and CDR2 (germline): SEHNR, FQNEAQ (reference sequence). CDR3 residues: CASSQSRGELFF. DNA of the CDR3: TGTGCCAGCAGCCAATCTAGGGGGGAGCTGTTTTTT.

V and J are TRBV3-1 (or the pseudogene TRBV3-2) and TRBJ1-4, with D possibly matching TRBD1 (6 bases). The CDR3 runs to 14 residues. The V and J ends lost 1 base and 7 bases respectively, with 10 bases between them. Germline values: CDR1 LGHDT, CDR2 YNNKEL (reference sequence). The DNA of the CDR3 is TGTGCCAGCAGCCAAGGGCAGGGGAGTGAAAAACTGTTTTTT. Translating gives CASSQGQGSEKLFF.

This chain uses TRBV6-5 with TRBJ1-1; D is ambiguous. Germline V gene lookup returns CDR1 MNHEY and CDR2 SVGAGI. V shed 0 bases and J shed 7 bases, with 6 bases lying between them. CDR3 length: 12 amino acids. Here the CDR3 reads CASSYSTGEAFF. DNA of the CDR3: TGTGCCAGCAGTTACTCGACGGGTGAAGCTTTCTTT.

The rearrangement joins TRBV28 to TRBJ2-4; 7 bases map to TRBD2. The CDR3 extends over 15 amino acids. Germline CDR1 and CDR2: MDHEN and SYDVKM. Losses at the gene ends were 4 bases for V and 4 bases for J; bases not matched to a gene: 7. The CDR3 spells CASSSGSGGKNIQYF. For the CDR3, the DNA is TGTGCCAGCAGTTCGGGGTCGGGGGGAAAAAACATTCAGTACTTC.

The DNA of the CDR3 is TGTGCCAGCAGCACGGGACTAGCGGTTTCCTACGAGCAGTACTTC. Translating it yields CASSTGLAVSYEQYF. The chain has TRBV6-2 or TRBV6-3 and TRBJ2-7; TRBD2 matches at 11 bases. The CDR3 runs to 15 residues. CDR1 is MNHEY and CDR2 is SVGEGT in the germline V gene. The ends lost 6 bases at V and 1 base at J; junction bases unmatched: 5.

The chain uses TRBV10-3 and TRBJ2-3, with D perhaps matching TRBD1 (6 bases). The CDR3 consists of 13 residues. Germline V gene lookup returns CDR1 ENHRY and CDR2 SYGVKD. Deletions cut 6 bases from V and 0 bases from J, with 7 bases between. The CDR3 sequence is CAIRDSSTDTQYF. CDR3 bases: TGTGCCATCAGGGACAGCAGCACAGATACGCAGTATTTT.

For the CDR3, the DNA is TGCAGTGCTAGTTACAGGGGTTCTGTCTACGAGCAGTACTTC. Its translation: CSASYRGSVYEQYF. This sequence joins TRBV20-1 and TRBJ2-7; 7 nucleotides align to TRBD1. The length of the CDR3 is 14 residues. CDR1 and CDR2 (germline): DFQATT, SNEGSKA (reference sequence). With 3 bases clipped from V and 3 bases from J, the junction kept 8 bases outside the gene matches.

This chain uses TRBV19 with TRBJ1-4; TRBD1 matches at 8 bases. V dropped 6 bases and J dropped 5; count of bases not matched to a gene: 5. Germline CDR1 is LNHDA and CDR2 is SQIVND (reference sequence). This CDR3 has 14 amino acids. As DNA, the CDR3 is TGTGCCAGTAGCAAACAGGGGGGCAATGAAAAACTGTTTTTT. Its protein product is CASSKQGGNEKLFF.

This chain links TRBV10-1 with TRBJ2-1, with a possible D match to TRBD2 (6 bases). V was pared by 8 bases and J by 5 bases, with 10 bases between. Germline V gives CDR1 WNHNN, CDR2 SYGVQD (reference sequence). This CDR3 is 12 amino acids long. The CDR3: CASGRTNNEQFF. In DNA, the CDR3 is TGCGCCAGCGGGAGGACAAACAATGAGCAGTTCTTC.